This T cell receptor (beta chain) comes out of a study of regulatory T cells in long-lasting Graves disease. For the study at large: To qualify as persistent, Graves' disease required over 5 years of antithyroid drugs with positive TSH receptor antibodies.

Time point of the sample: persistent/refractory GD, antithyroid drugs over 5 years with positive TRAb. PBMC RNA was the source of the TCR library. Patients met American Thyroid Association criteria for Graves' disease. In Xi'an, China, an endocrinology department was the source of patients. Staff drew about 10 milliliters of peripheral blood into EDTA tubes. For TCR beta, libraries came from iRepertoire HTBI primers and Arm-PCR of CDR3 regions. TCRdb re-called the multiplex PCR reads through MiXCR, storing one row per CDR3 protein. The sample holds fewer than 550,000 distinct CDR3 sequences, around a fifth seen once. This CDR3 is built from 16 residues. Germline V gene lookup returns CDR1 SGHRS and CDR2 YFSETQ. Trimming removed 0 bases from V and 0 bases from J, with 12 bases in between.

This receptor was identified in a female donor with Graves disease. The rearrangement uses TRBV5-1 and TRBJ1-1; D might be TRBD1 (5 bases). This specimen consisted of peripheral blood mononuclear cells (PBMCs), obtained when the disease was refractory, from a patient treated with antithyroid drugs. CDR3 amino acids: CASSLGRGSMNTEAFF. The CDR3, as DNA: TGCGCCAGCAGCTTGGGGAGGGGCAGTATGAACACTGAAGCTTTCTTT. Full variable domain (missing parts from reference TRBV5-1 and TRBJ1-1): KAGVTQTPRYLIKTRGQQVTLSCSPISGHRSVSWYQQTPGQGLQFLFEYFSETQRNKGNFPGRFSGRQFSNSRSEMNVSTLELGDSALYLCASSLGRGSMNTEAFFGQGTRLTVV.